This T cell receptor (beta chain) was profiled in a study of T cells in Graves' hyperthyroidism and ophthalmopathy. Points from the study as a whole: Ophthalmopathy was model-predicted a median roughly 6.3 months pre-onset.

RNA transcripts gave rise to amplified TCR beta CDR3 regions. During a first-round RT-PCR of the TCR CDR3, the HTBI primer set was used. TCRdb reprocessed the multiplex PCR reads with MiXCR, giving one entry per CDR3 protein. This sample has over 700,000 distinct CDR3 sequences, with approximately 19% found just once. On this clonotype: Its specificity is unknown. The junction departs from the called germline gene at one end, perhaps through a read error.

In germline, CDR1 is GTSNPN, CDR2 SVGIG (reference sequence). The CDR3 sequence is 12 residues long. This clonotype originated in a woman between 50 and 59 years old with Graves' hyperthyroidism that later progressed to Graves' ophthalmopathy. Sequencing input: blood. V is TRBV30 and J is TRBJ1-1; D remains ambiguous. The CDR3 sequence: CARSEGFTEAFF. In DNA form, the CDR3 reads TGTGCCCGGAGTGAAGGGTTCACTGAAGCTTTCTTT.